The clone carrying this T cell receptor beta chain showed up many times. The antigen remains undetermined. The CDR3 spans 17 residues. V was pared by 2 bases and J by 1 base, with 7 bases of the junction left unmatched. Germline CDR1 reads ENHRY; CDR2 reads SYGVKD. These data come from a study of neurological immune-mediated disorders. With 10-nucleotide random UMIs, 5'RACE was used to make the cDNA. One entry per CDR3 protein results from TCRdb running MiXCR on the 5' RACE reads. Among some 32,000 distinct CDR3 sequences listed, about 15% were seen once. 2 million unsorted PBMCs were stored in RNAlater at -80 °C before RNA extraction. The study, taken as a whole, reports: Sharing of CDR3 amino acid sequences among expanded clones across subjects was absent, suggesting private repertoires in all groups.

The rearrangement joins TRBV10-3 to TRBJ2-3; the match to TRBD2 covers 9 bases. Sequenced input: PBMCs. The receptor was derived from a man between 65 and 85 years old in good health. CDR3 amino acids: CAISETQGLARTDTQYF. The DNA of the CDR3 is TGTGCCATCAGTGAGACCCAGGGACTAGCCCGCACAGATACGCAGTATTTT.